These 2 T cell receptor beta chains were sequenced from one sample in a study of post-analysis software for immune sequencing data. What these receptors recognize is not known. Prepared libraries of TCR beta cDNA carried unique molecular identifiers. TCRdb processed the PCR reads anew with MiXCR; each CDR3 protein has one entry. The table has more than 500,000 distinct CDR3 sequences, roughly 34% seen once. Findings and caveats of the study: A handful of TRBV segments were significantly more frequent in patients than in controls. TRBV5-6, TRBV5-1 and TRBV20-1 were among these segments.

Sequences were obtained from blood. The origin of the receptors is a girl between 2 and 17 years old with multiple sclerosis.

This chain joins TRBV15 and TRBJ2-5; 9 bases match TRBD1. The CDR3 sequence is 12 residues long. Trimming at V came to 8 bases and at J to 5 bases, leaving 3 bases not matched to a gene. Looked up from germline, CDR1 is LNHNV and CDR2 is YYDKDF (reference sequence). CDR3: CATGTGWETQYF. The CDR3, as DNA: TGTGCCACCGGGACAGGGTGGGAGACCCAGTACTTC.

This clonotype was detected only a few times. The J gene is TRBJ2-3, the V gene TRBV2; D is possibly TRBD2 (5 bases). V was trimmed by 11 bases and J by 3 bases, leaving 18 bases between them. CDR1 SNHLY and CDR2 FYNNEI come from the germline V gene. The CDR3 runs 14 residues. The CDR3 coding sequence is TGTGCCTCTGCCGAGGCTAGCTCTACAGATACGCAGTATTTT. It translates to CASAEASSTDTQYF. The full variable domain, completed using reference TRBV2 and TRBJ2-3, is EPEVTQTPSHQVTQMGQEVILRCVPISNHLYFYWYRQILGQKVEFLVSFYNNEISEKSEIFDDQFSVERPDGSNFTLKIRSTKLEDSAMYFCASAEASSTDTQYFGPGTRLTVL.